Below, one T cell receptor (beta chain) is given with its context. Original processing notes: It was from reference gene primer amplification that nucleated cell counts were estimated. Generated by immunoSEQ multiplex PCR, the TCRdb table keeps only in-frame clones and is missing some. V and J calls and clone size follow that table, whereas D and trimming were derived from the DNA. The data hold approximately 54,000 clones, with roughly 90% observed a single time. V lost 5 bases to trimming and J lost 3 bases; unmatched junction nucleotides: 9. The CDR3 spans 16 residues. The germline V gene has CDR1 MNHEY and CDR2 SMNVEV (reference sequence). This entry is derived from a study of blood T cell repertoires in COVID-19. Study background: Samples came from the United States, Italy and Spain, spanning acute and convalescent COVID-19. PBMCs, B-cell-depleted T cells, or T cells were the source of the cDNA or gDNA that made up the material.

The chain joins TRBV27 to TRBJ2-7; 11 bases fit TRBD2. The sequencing sample was made of peripheral blood. The clonotype originates from a man aged 50 to 59 with acute or convalescent COVID-19. The CDR3 DNA follows: TGTGCCAGCAGTACCTCGACTGGACTAGCGGGCTACGAGCAGTACTTC. Translation: CASSTSTGLAGYEQYF.